One and the same sample provided the 18 T cell receptor beta chains below, sequenced in a study of beta chain features in type 1 diabetes. The study's findings and limits: Patients with Type 1 diabetes showed moderately but significantly shorter TCRB CDR3s in all four CD4+ subsets.

These TCRs' antigens remain unknown. Reverse transcribing all isolated RNA meant expressed TCRB transcripts were sequenced. Repertoires were generated with immunoSEQ multiplex PCR, while TCRdb's copy carries only in-frame clones and drops some. In the table there are about 340,000 clones, roughly 8.8% of which are singletons. Sample: central memory CD4+ T cells from blood. All receptors come from a man younger than 45 with type 1 diabetes.

This chain joins TRBV5-1 and TRBJ2-1; 8 bases map to TRBD1. Germline-derived CDR1 and CDR2 are SGHRS and YFSETQ. The CDR3 is made up of 15 amino acids. With V trimmed by 4 bases and J by 4 bases, 7 bases remained unmatched. The chain's CDR3 is CASSPQGAMYNEQFF. CDR3 bases: TGCGCCAGCAGCCCGCAGGGGGCTATGTACAATGAGCAGTTCTTC.

In its sample, this clone was seen a few times. The chain combines TRBV7-2 with TRBJ2-1; no reliable D call. There are 13 residues in the CDR3. Trimming shortened V by 3 bases and J by 3 bases, and 6 bases separated the two germline ends. The germline CDR1 and CDR2 sequences are SGHTA and FQGNSA. The CDR3 is CASSFVDYNEQFF. DNA of the CDR3: TGTGCCAGCAGCTTCGTGGACTACAATGAGCAGTTCTTC.

The rearrangement joins TRBV6-5 to TRBJ1-3; TRBD1 aligns across 7 bases. Trimming took 0 bases from V and 7 from J; bases not matched to a gene: 3. CDR1 MNHEY and CDR2 SVGAGI come from the germline V gene. This CDR3 is 14 amino acids long. The CDR3, as DNA: TGTGCCAGCAGTTACTCGGAAGGGGGCAACACCATATATTTT. This codes for CASSYSEGGNTIYF.

The chain employs TRBV30 and TRBJ1-5, with D perhaps TRBD1 (6 bases). The CDR3 extends over 16 amino acids. Germline V lookup: CDR1 GTSNPN, CDR2 SVGIG (reference sequence). Trimming shortened V by 1 base and J by 0 bases, and 13 bases separated the two germline ends. The CDR3 DNA reads TGTGCCTGGAGTGAACCGACAGGCTTTAGCAATCAGCCCCAGCATTTT. The encoded protein is CAWSEPTGFSNQPQHF.

A few counts support this clone. The gene calls are TRBV18 and TRBJ2-1, with D perhaps matching TRBD1 (5 bases). In germline, CDR1 is KGHSH, CDR2 LQKENI. The CDR3 runs to 16 residues. Deletions cut 1 base from V and 6 bases from J, with 16 bases between. The CDR3 loop is CASSPRQTVGFNEQFF. The CDR3 coding sequence is TGTGCCAGCTCACCACGACAGACCGTCGGCTTCAATGAGCAGTTCTTC.

This clone was seen a handful of times. This chain connects TRBV7-2 to TRBJ1-2, with D perhaps matching TRBD1 (5 bases). V lost 5 bases and J lost 5, with 15 bases in between. Germline-derived CDR1 and CDR2 are SGHTA and FQGNSA. The CDR3 spans 14 residues. The CDR3 DNA sequence: TGTGCCAGCAGCCAAATGGGACTTTATTATGGCTACACCTTC. Translated, it gives CASSQMGLYYGYTF.

The V gene is TRBV6-1, the J gene TRBJ2-7, with D unresolved. Germline CDR1 is MNHNS and CDR2 is SASEGT. The CDR3 is made up of 12 amino acids. V lost 2 bases and J lost 4, with 6 bases in between. CDR3 loop: CASSERQYEQYF. The CDR3 coding sequence is TGTGCCAGCAGTGAAAGGCAGTACGAGCAGTACTTC.

V is TRBV4-2 and J is TRBJ1-2; D unclear. CDR1 and CDR2 (germline): LGHNA, YNFKEQ. The CDR3 loop spans 14 amino acids. V was cut by 0 bases and J by 1 base, with 6 bases left in between. CDR3 sequence reads: CASSQEVVNYGYTF. The DNA for the CDR3 is TGTGCCAGCAGCCAAGAGGTAGTTAACTATGGCTACACCTTC.

There are a few counts of this clone. The V and J genes are TRBV11-3 and TRBJ2-7; TRBD1 matches 9 bases. CDR3 size: 14 residues. Germline V gene sequence: CDR1 SGHNT, CDR2 YENEEA. The V and J ends lost 5 bases and 6 bases, in that order; junction bases with no gene match: 8. In DNA, the CDR3 is TGTGCCAGCAGCCCCGGCGGGACAGGGAGCGAGCAGTACTTC. It codes for CASSPGGTGSEQYF.

This chain's CDR3 is CASSFGGSAYGYTF. CDR3 coding DNA: TGTGCCAGCAGCTTTGGGGGCAGCGCCTATGGCTACACCTTC. The chain joins TRBV7-9 to TRBJ1-2, with TRBD1 as a possible D gene (6 bases). V was shortened by 3 bases and J by 4 bases, with 12 bases between the two germline ends. There are 14 residues in the CDR3. Germline V gene lookup returns CDR1 SEHNR and CDR2 FQNEAQ (reference sequence).

For the CDR3, the DNA is TGTGCCAGCAGTTACCCCTCGCGGGGGGGCCCAACCCAGTACTTC. Its translation: CASSYPSRGGPTQYF. The chain carries TRBV6-5 and TRBJ2-5; 9 positions match TRBD2. Trimming removed 2 bases from V and 8 bases from J; junction bases left unmatched: 9. Germline values: CDR1 MNHEY, CDR2 SVGAGI. The CDR3 totals 15 residues.

In its sample, this clone was seen a few times. The gene calls are TRBV10-1 and TRBJ2-1; TRBD1 aligns across 7 bases. The CDR3 runs 15 residues. Germline loops: CDR1 WNHNN, CDR2 SYGVQD (reference sequence). V dropped 4 bases and J dropped 2; count of bases not matched to a gene: 5. The CDR3 DNA sequence: TGCGCCAGCAGTGCAGGGGGTACTGCCTACAATGAGCAGTTCTTC. Translation gives CASSAGGTAYNEQFF.

In its sample, this clone was seen many times. The chain joins TRBV18 to TRBJ1-5; D remains unclear. V lost 3 bases and J 4 bases, leaving 7 bases between the germline ends. The CDR3 length is 13 residues. In germline, CDR1 is KGHSH, CDR2 LQKENI. In DNA form, the CDR3 reads TGTGCCAGCTCACCGGATGAGAATCAGCCCCAGCATTTT. Its translation is CASSPDENQPQHF.

There are a few counts of this clone. This rearrangement joins TRBV4-1 to TRBJ2-3, with TRBD2 matching over 7 bases. In germline, CDR1 is MGHRA, CDR2 YSYEKL. The CDR3 consists of 14 residues. V was clipped by 1 base and J by 6 bases; unmatched bases: 4. CDR3 coding DNA: TGCGCCAGCAGCCAAGCGGGGGGAGCGGATACGCAGTATTTT. Protein sequence: CASSQAGGADTQYF.

This clone has a count of ten or more. The chain uses TRBV21-1 and TRBJ1-4. TRBV21-1 is listed as a pseudogene. The CDR3 is 17 amino acids. This CDR3 reads CASSKVGGDSTNEKLFF. CDR3 nucleotide sequence: TGTGCCAGCAGCAAAGTAGGAGGGGACTCAACTAATGAAAAACTGTTTTTT.

This clone occurred many times. V and J are TRBV27 and TRBJ1-4, with a possible D match to TRBD1 (5 bases). Germline assignment: CDR1 MNHEY and CDR2 SMNVEV (reference sequence). V was cut by 0 bases and J by 6 bases, with 8 bases left in between. This CDR3 comprises 14 residues. The CDR3 sequence: CASSLSEGYEKLFF. CDR3 sequence (DNA): TGTGCCAGCAGTTTATCCGAGGGGTATGAAAAACTGTTTTTT.

This clone has ten or more counts. V usage is TRBV9 and J usage is TRBJ2-3; D gene ambiguous. Germline CDR1 SGDLS, CDR2 YYNGEE. V was pared by 0 bases and J by 3 bases, with 8 bases between. CDR3 length equals 14 residues. CDR3 nucleotides: TGTGCCAGCAGCGTAGACGGTGTTACAGATACGCAGTATTTT. Translated, it gives CASSVDGVTDTQYF.

The J gene is TRBJ2-5, the V gene TRBV7-2, with 10 bases aligning to TRBD1. The CDR3 length is 15 residues. V shed 3 bases, J shed 2 bases, and the junction held 3 bases outside the gene matches. In germline, CDR1 is SGHTA, CDR2 FQGNSA. Written as DNA, the CDR3 is TGTGCCAGCAGCTTCGGACAGGGGGTTCAAGAGACCCAGTACTTC. It is translated as CASSFGQGVQETQYF.